A selection of T cell receptor beta chains follows, all from one sample in a study of blood T cell repertoires in COVID-19. Some clones are missing from TCRdb's copy, which holds only in-frame ones; the method was immunoSEQ multiplex PCR. The sample has about 100,000 clones; roughly 90% are singletons. The sequenced material came from peripheral blood. The receptors come from a man between 60 and 75 years old with acute or convalescent COVID-19. CDR3s include the opening cysteine and the closing phenylalanine or tryptophan. Fields, in order: V gene, D gene, J gene, clone size, CDR3 DNA, CDR3 protein. The D gene is left open where the match is weak. Expanded clones are given a class, and other clones once, few, many or no size at all.

V gene: TRBV2; D gene: NA; J gene: TRBJ2-4; clone size: NA; CDR3 DNA: TGTGCCAGCAGTGAAGAAGTAGCCCTAGCCAAAAACATTCAGTACTTC; CDR3 protein: CASSEEVALAKNIQYF
V gene: TRBV7-8; D gene: TRBD2; J gene: TRBJ2-3; clone size: NA; CDR3 DNA: TGTGCCAGCAGCTTAAGGATTGCGGGAGGGATCACAGATACGCAGTATTTT; CDR3 protein: CASSLRIAGGITDTQYF
V gene: TRBV11-2; D gene: TRBD2; J gene: TRBJ2-1; clone size: NA; CDR3 DNA: TGTGCCAGCAGCCCTCGGACTAGCGGGAGTCGGTACAATGAGCAGTTCTTC; CDR3 protein: CASSPRTSGSRYNEQFF
V gene: TRBV9; D gene: TRBD1; J gene: TRBJ2-1; clone size: NA; CDR3 DNA: TGTGCCAGCAGCGGCCGGGACAGGGGCCACAATGAGCAGTTCTTC; CDR3 protein: CASSGRDRGHNEQFF
V gene: TRBV2; D gene: TRBD1; J gene: TRBJ1-1; clone size: NA; CDR3 DNA: TGTGCCAGCAGGGATACAGGGGACACTGAAGCTTTCTTT; CDR3 protein: CASRDTGDTEAFF
V gene: TRBV6-5; D gene: NA; J gene: TRBJ2-7; clone size: NA; CDR3 DNA: TGTGCCAGCAGCCACCTGGCAACGGGCGAGCAGTACTTC; CDR3 protein: CASSHLATGEQYF
V gene: TRBV5-1; D gene: NA; J gene: TRBJ2-1; clone size: NA; CDR3 DNA: TGCGCCAGCAGCCTGCAAAGTGCGAATGAGCAGTTCTTC; CDR3 protein: CASSLQSANEQFF
V gene: TRBV29-1; D gene: NA; J gene: TRBJ1-1; clone size: NA; CDR3 DNA: TGCAGCGTTGAGCGGAGGTTGAACACTGAAGCTTTCTTT; CDR3 protein: CSVERRLNTEAFF
V gene: TRBV6-5; D gene: TRBD1; J gene: TRBJ1-2; clone size: NA; CDR3 DNA: TGTGCCAGCACCGGGACAGGGGGCTTTGGCTACACCTTC; CDR3 protein: CASTGTGGFGYTF
V gene: TRBV9; D gene: TRBD1; J gene: TRBJ1-5; clone size: few; CDR3 DNA: TGTGCCAGCAGCGTCGGACAGGGGACCGGTCAGCCCCAGCATTTT; CDR3 protein: CASSVGQGTGQPQHF
V gene: TRBV7-3; D gene: NA; J gene: TRBJ1-1; clone size: NA; CDR3 DNA: TGTGCCAGCAGCTTACAGGGGCTGAACACTGAAGCTTTCTTT; CDR3 protein: CASSLQGLNTEAFF
V gene: TRBV11-2; D gene: NA; J gene: TRBJ1-1; clone size: NA; CDR3 DNA: TGTGCCAGCAGCTTAGCACGGTTCCGTCGCCCTGAAGCTTTCTTT; CDR3 protein: CASSLARFRRPEAFF
V gene: TRBV11-2; D gene: TRBD1; J gene: TRBJ1-1; clone size: NA; CDR3 DNA: TGTGCCAGCAGCGCTCTATCCAGGGGGGAAGCTTTCTTT; CDR3 protein: CASSALSRGEAFF
V gene: TRBV18; D gene: TRBD1; J gene: TRBJ1-5; clone size: NA; CDR3 DNA: TGTGCCAGCTCACCGGGGCAGGGGGCGCGGGGAGATCAGCCCCAGCATTTT; CDR3 protein: CASSPGQGARGDQPQHF
V gene: TRBV11-1; D gene: NA; J gene: TRBJ2-7; clone size: few; CDR3 DNA: TGTGCCAGCAGCCGGACTTACGAGCAGTACTTC; CDR3 protein: CASSRTYEQYF
V gene: TRBV28; D gene: NA; J gene: TRBJ1-1; clone size: NA; CDR3 DNA: TGTGCCAGCAGTACTTGGGGGGGCACTGAAGCTTTCTTT; CDR3 protein: CASSTWGGTEAFF
V gene: TRBV13; D gene: TRBD2; J gene: TRBJ2-7; clone size: NA; CDR3 DNA: TGTGCCAGCAGCTTGCGGGAGAGACCCTACGAGCAGTACTTC; CDR3 protein: CASSLRERPYEQYF